The rows below give T cell receptor beta chains drawn from one sample of a study of T cells in localized non-small cell lung cancer. TCRdb's copy holds only in-frame clones and misses some; the assay was immunoSEQ multiplex PCR. The sample holds tens of thousands of clones, roughly 90% seen once. Sample: peripheral blood, taken before any cancer treatment. These receptors came from a man aged 35 to 70 with stage I lung adenocarcinoma. CDR3s include the opening cysteine and the closing phenylalanine or tryptophan. Each record gives: J gene, D gene, clone size, V gene, CDR3 DNA, CDR3 protein. D genes are given only for firm matches. Where a row states a size, it is once, few, many or the class of an expanded clone; other rows omit it.

j_gene: TRBJ1-6; d_gene: -; abundance: few; v_gene: TRBV4-2; CDR3nt: TGTGCCAGCAGCCAAGAGTTGGGGTTGCTGGCAGGGCATAATTCACCCCTCCACTTT; CDR3aa: CASSQELGLLAGHNSPLHF
j_gene: TRBJ1-2; d_gene: -; abundance: -; v_gene: TRBV12-5; CDR3nt: TGTGCTAGTGGTTTAAGCCGGGCAGCGAAAGGAAATGGCTACACCTTC; CDR3aa: CASGLSRAAKGNGYTF
j_gene: TRBJ1-2; d_gene: -; abundance: -; v_gene: TRBV5-1; CDR3nt: TGCGCCAGCAGCTTGGCCGGCGAAAACTATGGCTACACCTTC; CDR3aa: CASSLAGENYGYTF
j_gene: TRBJ2-1; d_gene: TRBD1; abundance: -; v_gene: TRBV6-1; CDR3nt: TGTGCCACCTACAGAGGACAGGTCCTTGGGCAGTTCTTC; CDR3aa: CATYRGQVLGQFF
j_gene: TRBJ2-7; d_gene: -; abundance: -; v_gene: TRBV7-9; CDR3nt: TGTGCCAGCAGCTTAGCAGGGACCTACGAGCAGTACTTC; CDR3aa: CASSLAGTYEQYF
j_gene: TRBJ1-2; d_gene: -; abundance: -; v_gene: TRBV2; CDR3nt: TGTGCCAGCAGCAGGCGGGGCGAGGATCTCTATGGCTACACCTTC; CDR3aa: CASSRRGEDLYGYTF
j_gene: TRBJ2-7; d_gene: -; abundance: -; v_gene: TRBV11-2; CDR3nt: TGTGCCAGCAGCTTAGGGGGCCCCGAGCAGTACTTC; CDR3aa: CASSLGGPEQYF
j_gene: TRBJ2-5; d_gene: TRBD1; abundance: -; v_gene: TRBV6-6; CDR3nt: TGTGCCAGCAGTTACCACCGGGACAGTCGAGAGACCCAGTACTTC; CDR3aa: CASSYHRDSRETQYF
j_gene: TRBJ2-2; d_gene: TRBD2; abundance: -; v_gene: TRBV2; CDR3nt: TGTGCCAGCAGTGTGAGCGGGGGGATCACCGGGGAGCTGTTTTTT; CDR3aa: CASSVSGGITGELFF
j_gene: TRBJ2-3; d_gene: TRBD2; abundance: -; v_gene: TRBV2; CDR3nt: TGTGCCAGCAGTCGACCTAGCGGTAGCACAGATACGCAGTATTTT; CDR3aa: CASSRPSGSTDTQYF
j_gene: TRBJ1-1; d_gene: -; abundance: -; v_gene: TRBV5-4; CDR3nt: TGTGCCAGCAGCCCCCCCGGACAGAACACTGAAGCTTTCTTT; CDR3aa: CASSPPGQNTEAFF
j_gene: TRBJ2-7; d_gene: TRBD1; abundance: -; v_gene: TRBV9; CDR3nt: TGTGCCAGCAGCTTCACGGACAGGGACGGAGAGCAGTACTTC; CDR3aa: CASSFTDRDGEQYF
j_gene: TRBJ2-7; d_gene: -; abundance: -; v_gene: TRBV10-3; CDR3nt: TGTGCCATCAGTGACGGTGGATACGAGCAGTACTTC; CDR3aa: CAISDGGYEQYF
j_gene: TRBJ2-2; d_gene: TRBD1; abundance: -; v_gene: TRBV18; CDR3nt: TGTGCCAGCTCACGGACGGGACAGGGGGCCACCGGGGAGCTGTTTTTT; CDR3aa: CASSRTGQGATGELFF
j_gene: TRBJ2-3; d_gene: -; abundance: -; v_gene: TRBV30; CDR3nt: TGTGCCTGGGCTGGGTTTGTCACAGATACGCAGTATTTT; CDR3aa: CAWAGFVTDTQYF
j_gene: TRBJ1-2; d_gene: -; abundance: -; v_gene: TRBV6-6; CDR3nt: TGTGCCAGCAGTTACTCATCACTCCTTAACTATGGCTACACCTTC; CDR3aa: CASSYSSLLNYGYTF
j_gene: TRBJ2-5; d_gene: -; abundance: -; v_gene: TRBV9; CDR3nt: TGTGCCAGCAGCGGTAGTGGGGCCCAAGAGACCCAGTACTTC; CDR3aa: CASSGSGAQETQYF
j_gene: TRBJ2-1; d_gene: TRBD1; abundance: few; v_gene: TRBV11-2; CDR3nt: TGTGCCAGCAGCTTAGAGGGACAGGTCCGTCGGGATGAGCAGTTCTTC; CDR3aa: CASSLEGQVRRDEQFF
j_gene: TRBJ2-1; d_gene: -; abundance: -; v_gene: TRBV7-8; CDR3nt: TGTGCCAGCAGCCTATCTCGGGGGGCCCAAAAGAATGAGCAGTTCTTC; CDR3aa: CASSLSRGAQKNEQFF
j_gene: TRBJ2-5; d_gene: -; abundance: -; v_gene: TRBV7-6; CDR3nt: TGTGCCAGCAGCTTAGAGTACCCTTCGAGGTCATCTCGGGAGACCCAGTACTTC; CDR3aa: CASSLEYPSRSSRETQYF
j_gene: TRBJ2-3; d_gene: -; abundance: -; v_gene: TRBV5-8; CDR3nt: TGTGCCAGCAGCTTGATGGTAGTAGGGACAGATACGCAGTATTTT; CDR3aa: CASSLMVVGTDTQYF
j_gene: TRBJ1-1; d_gene: TRBD1; abundance: medium-sized; v_gene: TRBV5-4; CDR3nt: TGTGCCAGCAGCCCAAGGACAGGTGGACACACTGAAGCTTTCTTT; CDR3aa: CASSPRTGGHTEAFF
j_gene: TRBJ2-5; d_gene: -; abundance: -; v_gene: TRBV6-1; CDR3nt: TGTGCCAGCAGTGAATTGATAGGGGAAGAGACCCAGTACTTC; CDR3aa: CASSELIGEETQYF
j_gene: TRBJ2-7; d_gene: -; abundance: -; v_gene: TRBV2; CDR3nt: TGTGCCAGCGACAGAGGTTTCTCCTACGAGCAGTACTTC; CDR3aa: CASDRGFSYEQYF
j_gene: TRBJ2-5; d_gene: -; abundance: -; v_gene: TRBV18; CDR3nt: TGTGCCAGCTCACCGAAGGGTCCGGAGACCCAGTACTTC; CDR3aa: CASSPKGPETQYF
j_gene: TRBJ2-3; d_gene: -; abundance: -; v_gene: TRBV19; CDR3nt: TGTGCCTCCATGCCCAGGGACGGAGGCACAGATACGCAGTATTTT; CDR3aa: CASMPRDGGTDTQYF
j_gene: TRBJ2-5; d_gene: -; abundance: -; v_gene: TRBV5-1; CDR3nt: TGCGCCAGCAGCTTGCAGGCAGCCCAAGAGACCCAGTACTTC; CDR3aa: CASSLQAAQETQYF
j_gene: TRBJ1-2; d_gene: -; abundance: once; v_gene: TRBV6-1; CDR3nt: TGTGCCAGCAGTGAAGCGTTCTCTCTGGGATATGGCTACACCTTC; CDR3aa: CASSEAFSLGYGYTF
j_gene: TRBJ1-6; d_gene: -; abundance: -; v_gene: TRBV27; CDR3nt: TGTGCCAGCAGTTTGGCAGGACGGACTTCTTCACCCCTCCACTTT; CDR3aa: CASSLAGRTSSPLHF
j_gene: TRBJ2-7; d_gene: -; abundance: -; v_gene: TRBV4-1; CDR3nt: TGCGCCAGCAGCCAGACCGCTACGGGAAACTACGAGCAGTACTTC; CDR3aa: CASSQTATGNYEQYF
j_gene: TRBJ1-3; d_gene: -; abundance: -; v_gene: TRBV6-5; CDR3nt: TGTGCCAGCAGTTACTCAGGCGGCACCTTATATTTT; CDR3aa: CASSYSGGTLYF
j_gene: TRBJ2-2; d_gene: TRBD1; abundance: -; v_gene: TRBV9; CDR3nt: TGTGCCAGCAGCGATGGACAGGGGCCCGGGGAGCTGTTTTTT; CDR3aa: CASSDGQGPGELFF
j_gene: TRBJ2-1; d_gene: -; abundance: -; v_gene: TRBV30; CDR3nt: TGTGCCTGGAGTGGAGGTGTATCTGCTGAGCAGTTCTTC; CDR3aa: CAWSGGVSAEQFF
j_gene: TRBJ1-1; d_gene: TRBD1; abundance: -; v_gene: TRBV6-5; CDR3nt: TGTGCCAGCAGTTTATCTAGGACAGGGGGTGAAGCTTTCTTT; CDR3aa: CASSLSRTGGEAFF
j_gene: TRBJ2-5; d_gene: -; abundance: -; v_gene: TRBV2; CDR3nt: TGTGCCAGCAGTAAGAGCGATACCTCCCGGGGGACCCAGTACTTC; CDR3aa: CASSKSDTSRGTQYF
j_gene: TRBJ1-2; d_gene: TRBD1; abundance: -; v_gene: TRBV18; CDR3nt: TGTGCCAGCTCAGAGGACAGGGATTATGGCTACACCTTC; CDR3aa: CASSEDRDYGYTF
j_gene: TRBJ2-7; d_gene: -; abundance: -; v_gene: TRBV10-3; CDR3nt: TGTGCCATCGCAAATGACGGGAGTCCCGGAGACTTCTACGAGCAGTACTTC; CDR3aa: CAIANDGSPGDFYEQYF
j_gene: TRBJ1-6; d_gene: -; abundance: -; v_gene: TRBV9; CDR3nt: TGTGCCAGCACCCTCACAGACAGTAGCTATAATTCACCCCTCCACTTT; CDR3aa: CASTLTDSSYNSPLHF
j_gene: TRBJ1-6; d_gene: -; abundance: -; v_gene: TRBV6-5; CDR3nt: TGTGCCAGCAGTTCTATTTCCGGACAGATTAATTCACCCCTCCACTTT; CDR3aa: CASSSISGQINSPLHF
j_gene: TRBJ2-1; d_gene: -; abundance: once; v_gene: TRBV10-2; CDR3nt: TGCGCCAGCAGTGAGACCTCCGGGACTGGAGTTAGCTCCTACAATGAGCAGTTCTTC; CDR3aa: CASSETSGTGVSSYNEQFF
j_gene: TRBJ1-2; d_gene: -; abundance: -; v_gene: TRBV30; CDR3nt: TGTGCCTGGAGTCCCTACCCGGCACAGGTCCAACATGGCTACACCTTC; CDR3aa: CAWSPYPAQVQHGYTF
j_gene: TRBJ2-2; d_gene: TRBD1; abundance: -; v_gene: TRBV2; CDR3nt: TGTGCCAGCATGGCGCCAGGGGGCCGCGCCGGGGAGCTGTTTTTT; CDR3aa: CASMAPGGRAGELFF